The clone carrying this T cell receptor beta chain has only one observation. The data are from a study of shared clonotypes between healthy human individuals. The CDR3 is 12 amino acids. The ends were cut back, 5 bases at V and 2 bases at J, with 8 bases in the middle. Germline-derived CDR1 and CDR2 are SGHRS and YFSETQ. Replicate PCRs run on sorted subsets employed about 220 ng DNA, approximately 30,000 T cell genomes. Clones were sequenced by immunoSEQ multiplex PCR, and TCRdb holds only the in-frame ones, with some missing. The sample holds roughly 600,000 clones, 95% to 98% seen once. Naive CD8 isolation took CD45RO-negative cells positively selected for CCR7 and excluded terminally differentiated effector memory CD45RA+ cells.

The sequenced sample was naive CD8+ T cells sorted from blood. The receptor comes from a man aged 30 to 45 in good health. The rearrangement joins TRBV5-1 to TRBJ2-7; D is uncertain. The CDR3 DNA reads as TGCGCCAGCAGTTCCCACCCCTACGAGCAGTACTTC. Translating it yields CASSSHPYEQYF.